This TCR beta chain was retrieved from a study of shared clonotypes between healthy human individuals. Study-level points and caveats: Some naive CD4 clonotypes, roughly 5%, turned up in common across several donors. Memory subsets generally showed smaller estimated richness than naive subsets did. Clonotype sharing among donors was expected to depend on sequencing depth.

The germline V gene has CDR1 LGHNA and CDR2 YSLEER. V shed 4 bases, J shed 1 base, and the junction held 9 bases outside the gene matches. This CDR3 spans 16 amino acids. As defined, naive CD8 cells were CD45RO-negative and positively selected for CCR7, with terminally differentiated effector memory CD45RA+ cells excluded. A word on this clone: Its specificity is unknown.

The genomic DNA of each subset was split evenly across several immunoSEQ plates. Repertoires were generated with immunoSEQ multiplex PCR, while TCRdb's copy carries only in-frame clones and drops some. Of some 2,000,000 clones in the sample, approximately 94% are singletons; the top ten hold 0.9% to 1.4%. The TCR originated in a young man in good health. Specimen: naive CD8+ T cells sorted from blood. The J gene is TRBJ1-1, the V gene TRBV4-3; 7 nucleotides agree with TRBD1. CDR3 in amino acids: CASSPEPGTANTEAFF. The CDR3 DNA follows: TGCGCCAGCAGCCCTGAACCGGGGACAGCGAACACTGAAGCTTTCTTT.